A single sample is the source of the 22 T cell receptor beta chains below, sequenced in a study of blood T cell repertoires in COVID-19. Measured with immunoSEQ multiplex PCR; TCRdb has only the in-frame clones, and not every one. The sample shows roughly 180,000 clones, 82% of them seen only once. The sample consisted of PBMCs or T cells enriched from blood (not recorded which). All receptors derive from a man in his sixties who had recovered from COVID-19.

The chain employs TRBV20-1 and TRBJ2-1; 10 bases are shared with TRBD2. Germline CDR1 and CDR2: DFQATT and SNEGSKA (reference sequence). The length of the CDR3 is 14 residues. Trimming at V came to 3 bases and at J to 10 bases, leaving 9 bases not matched to a gene. Written as DNA, the CDR3 is TGCAGTGCTAGTGGGCTAGCGGGAGACGGGGAGCAGTTCTTC. Protein: CSASGLAGDGEQFF.

The chain employs TRBV24-1 and TRBJ1-2; 7 nucleotides line up with TRBD1. This CDR3 spans 13 amino acids. Germline loops: CDR1 KGHDR, CDR2 SFDVKD. V shed 5 bases, J shed 7 bases, and the junction held 6 bases outside the gene matches. The CDR3 here is CATSAGAGGGYTF. The CDR3 nucleotides read TGTGCCACCAGTGCTGGGGCAGGGGGTGGCTACACCTTC.

The table lists this clone with a count of one. V and J are TRBV19 and TRBJ1-5; 9 bases align to TRBD1. CDR1 and CDR2 from the germline V gene are LNHDA and SQIVND (reference sequence). The CDR3 is 16 amino acids. J was trimmed by 4 bases and V by 1 base; bases with no gene match: 5. The chain's CDR3 is CASSIARDRVNQPQHF. The CDR3 DNA sequence: TGTGCCAGTAGTATAGCCCGGGACAGGGTAAATCAGCCCCAGCATTTT. Based on the CDR3 plus reference TRBV19 and TRBJ1-5, the full variable domain is DGGITQSPKYLFRKEGQNVTLSCEQNLNHDAMYWYRQDPGQGLRLIYYSQIVNDFQKGDIAEGYSVSREKKESFPLTVTSAQKNPTAFYLCASSIARDRVNQPQHFGDGTRLSIL.

This clone was seen once. CDR3 protein: CASSSGGGLVGETQYF. The DNA for the CDR3 is TGTGCCAGCAGCTCCGGGGGAGGTTTAGTGGGCGAGACCCAGTACTTC. The chain combines TRBV5-4 with TRBJ2-5, with D possibly matching TRBD2 (6 bases). Per the germline V gene, CDR1 is SGHNT and CDR2 is YYREEE (reference sequence). Trimming pared 3 bases from V and 5 bases from J, leaving 20 bases between. CDR3 length: 16 residues.

This clone was found a few times. CDR3 bases: TGTGCCAGCAGCCAAGATAGGGGCGGCAATTCACCCCTCCACTTT. Amino acid sequence: CASSQDRGGNSPLHF. The chain joins TRBV14 to TRBJ1-6; a possible D gene is TRBD1 (5 bases). This CDR3 is 15 amino acids long. Trimming took 0 bases from V and 7 from J, leaving 10 bases between them. Per germline, CDR1 SGHDN and CDR2 FVKESK.

The chain's CDR3 is CASSHRLAGGKSSYNEQFF. CDR3 bases: TGTGCCAGCAGCCACAGACTAGCGGGAGGGAAGAGCTCCTACAATGAGCAGTTCTTC. This chain joins TRBV7-8 and TRBJ2-1; TRBD2 agrees at 14 bases. CDR1 is SGHVS and CDR2 is FQNEAQ in the germline V gene. The length of the CDR3 is 19 residues. Trimming took 5 bases from V and 0 from J; bases not matched to a gene: 9.

The chain uses TRBV27 and TRBJ1-1, with 8 nucleotides matching TRBD1. V lost 0 bases and J lost 10; bases outside the gene matches: 7. Germline V CDR1 and CDR2: MNHEY, SMNVEV (reference sequence). The CDR3 is 14 amino acids. The DNA of the CDR3 is TGTGCCAGCAGTTTATCCATCCAGGGGGCCCGAGCTTTCTTT. It is translated as CASSLSIQGARAFF.

This clone was seen once. This chain connects TRBV28 to TRBJ1-5, with a weak D call TRBD1 (6 bases). The CDR3 runs to 17 residues. The germline V gene encodes CDR1 MDHEN and CDR2 SYDVKM. The V end lost 3 bases, the J end lost 9 bases, and 24 bases lay between the germline ends. CDR3 sequence (DNA): TGTGCCAGCAGTTTTACAGGGAGTTGGGAATCCAATAGGCCCCAGCATTTT. Its translation: CASSFTGSWESNRPQHF.

The rearrangement links TRBV21-1 to TRBJ2-5; the table assigns TRBD2, which was not confirmed against the DNA. TRBV21-1 is a pseudogene. CDR3 length equals 10 residues. In DNA form, the CDR3 reads TGTGCCAGTCCTCTCGAGACCCAGTACTTC. This translates into CASPLETQYF.

The V gene is TRBV10-3, the J gene TRBJ2-7; 7 positions agree with TRBD1. This CDR3 contains 14 residues. The germline gives CDR1 ENHRY, CDR2 SYGVKD. The J segment lost 3 bases and the V segment lost 4 bases, leaving 6 bases of the junction unmatched. CDR3 DNA sequence: TGTGCCATCAGTGTACCGGGACAGAACTACGAGCAGTACTTC. Its translation is CAISVPGQNYEQYF.

The chain couples TRBV28 to TRBJ1-6; TRBD1 agrees at 8 bases. Trimming took 4 bases from V and 6 from J; bases not matched to a gene: 5. This CDR3 spans 15 amino acids. Germline assignment: CDR1 MDHEN and CDR2 SYDVKM. The CDR3 DNA follows: TGTGCCAGCAGTTATGGACAGGGCTTTAATTCACCCCTCCACTTT. The encoded protein is CASSYGQGFNSPLHF.

CDR3 bases: TGTGCCAGCAGTTTGAGACAGATCTCTGGAAACACCATATATTTT. Its translation is CASSLRQISGNTIYF. The rearrangement links TRBV6-5 to TRBJ1-3; tentative D call: TRBD1 (5 bases). The CDR3 length is 15 residues. Per germline, CDR1 MNHEY and CDR2 SVGAGI. The V end was cut by 4 bases, the J end by 0 bases, with 10 bases between.

This clone was counted only a few times. The chain uses TRBV6-2 or TRBV6-3 and TRBJ1-5, with D possibly being TRBD1 (5 bases). There are 15 residues in the CDR3. The germline CDR1 and CDR2 sequences are MNHEY and SVGEGT. V lost 4 bases to trimming and J lost 2 bases, with 12 bases between them. The CDR3 sequence: CASSFDGGRNQPQHF. In DNA, the CDR3 is TGTGCCAGCAGTTTCGACGGGGGACGCAATCAGCCCCAGCATTTT.

The V gene is TRBV25-1, the J gene TRBJ1-2, with TRBD1 identical over 7 bases. Germline V gives CDR1 MGHDK, CDR2 SYGVNS. V lost 2 bases to trimming and J lost 5 bases; unmatched junction nucleotides: 8. The CDR3 runs 15 residues. CDR3 bases: TGTGCCAGCAGTGAAGGTGGGACAGTTTGGTATGGCTACACCTTC. Encoded protein: CASSEGGTVWYGYTF.

The chain is built from TRBV10-3 and TRBJ1-6, with 10 positions matching TRBD1. The CDR3 runs 16 residues. J was trimmed by 6 bases and V by 0 bases; bases with no gene match: 2. Germline lookup yields CDR1 ENHRY and CDR2 SYGVKD. The CDR3 is CAISESRQGANSPLHF. The DNA of the CDR3 is TGTGCCATCAGTGAGTCCAGACAGGGGGCTAATTCACCCCTCCACTTT.

The J gene is TRBJ2-2, the V gene TRBV7-2; D remains unclear. Trimming cost V 2 bases and J 0 bases, with 4 bases left between them. The germline CDR1 and CDR2 sequences are SGHTA and FQGNSA. The CDR3 loop spans 14 amino acids. The chain's CDR3 is CASSLLANTGELFF. The CDR3 nucleotides are TGTGCCAGCAGCTTACTAGCGAACACCGGGGAGCTGTTTTTT.

This chain uses TRBV9 with TRBJ1-1, with 10 positions matching TRBD1. V lost 3 bases to trimming and J lost 5 bases; unmatched junction nucleotides: 19. The germline V gene has CDR1 SGDLS and CDR2 YYNGEE. This CDR3 comprises 19 residues. The DNA of the CDR3 is TGTGCCAGCAGCGCTAGCCCTCCCGGGACAGGGGACCCCCGGACTGAAGCTTTCTTT. Protein product: CASSASPPGTGDPRTEAFF.

The J gene is TRBJ2-3, the V gene TRBV21-1; TRBD2 is the table's D call and was not checked against the DNA. TRBV21-1 represents a pseudogene. The CDR3 has 15 amino acids. For the CDR3, the DNA is TGTGCCAGCGGAGGGCGGGGGGCTTGCACAGATACGCAGTATTTT. This encodes CASGGRGACTDTQYF.

The chain has TRBV9 and TRBJ2-1; 9 bases line up with TRBD2. V lost 4 bases, J lost 7 bases, and 9 bases stayed unmatched. CDR1 SGDLS and CDR2 YYNGEE come from the germline V gene. There are 15 residues in the CDR3. For the CDR3, the DNA is TGTGCCAGCAGCACCAGCGGGAGGAGTGGAAATGAGCAGTTCTTC. Its protein product is CASSTSGRSGNEQFF.

The gene calls are TRBV10-3 and TRBJ2-3; TRBD2 matches at 11 bases. Germline V CDR1 and CDR2: ENHRY, SYGVKD. V trimming: 10 bases; J trimming: 6 bases; junction bases outside the gene matches: 6. This CDR3 is 13 amino acids long. CDR3 residues: CATLLAGEDTQYF. The CDR3 coding sequence is TGTGCCACCTTACTAGCGGGAGAGGATACGCAGTATTTT.

This chain links TRBV6-5 with TRBJ1-2; TRBD1 aligns across 7 bases. This CDR3 has 14 amino acids. The germline gives CDR1 MNHEY, CDR2 SVGAGI. V was clipped by 6 bases and J by 4 bases; unmatched bases: 8. The CDR3 DNA reads as TGTGCCAGCAGCCCGACAGGGAATCGCTATGGCTACACCTTC. This sequence encodes CASSPTGNRYGYTF.

The chain joins TRBV5-5 to TRBJ2-3, with D perhaps TRBD1 (5 bases). This CDR3 is built from 16 residues. Trimming pared 0 bases from V and 0 bases from J, leaving 11 bases between. Per germline, CDR1 SGHKS and CDR2 YYEKEE (reference sequence). The CDR3 loop reads CASSLEGVPSTDTQYF. CDR3 DNA: TGTGCCAGCAGCTTGGAAGGGGTTCCTAGCACAGATACGCAGTATTTT.